This T cell receptor (beta chain) comes out of a study of T cells in localized non-small cell lung cancer. Whole-study findings and limits: Those with higher blood T cell density had longer overall survival.

Clones were read by immunoSEQ multiplex PCR, and TCRdb kept only the in-frame ones, dropping some. This sample has under 8,000 clones, with roughly 92% found just once. The V gene lost 4 bases and the J gene lost 4 bases, with 20 bases spanning the gap. From germline, CDR1 is SQVTM and CDR2 ANQGSEA. There are 15 residues in the CDR3. With respect to this clone: Its antigen is undetermined.

This TCR was sampled from a woman aged 40 to 75 with stage I lung adenocarcinoma. This sequence joins TRBV29-1 and TRBJ2-7; D uncertain. This specimen consisted of peripheral blood, obtained before any cancer treatment. The DNA of the CDR3 is TGCAGCGTTGCGTATAGGTCCGTTCAAAGATACGAGCAGTACTTC. This translates into CSVAYRSVQRYEQYF.